This TCR beta chain was obtained from a study of human T cells and chemical hapten exposure. Study-level background: Per-sample variation in TCR yield stemmed mainly from small pooled library volume differences. Study-level results: Sensitization with DPC brought no change to TCRs above 1 in 1000 in frequency.

This clonotype was observed many times. Its antigen is undetermined. Each cDNA molecule in the library carried unique molecular identifiers. Authors' processing steps: Samples ranged from roughly 20,000 to 700,000 TCRs, with a median of approximately 91,000. TCRdb reprocessed the RACE reads via MiXCR and lists one record per CDR3 protein. For this entry, the V and J calls and clone size follow TCRdb and not the study's own pipeline. The data show about 77,000 distinct CDR3 sequences, around 9.4% seen once. V was shortened by 2 bases and J by 2 bases, with 8 bases between the two germline ends. The CDR3 has 13 amino acids. Germline CDR1 reads SGHDT; CDR2 reads YYEEEE. Time point specified: healthy volunteer bleed at 6 weeks. The authors extracted total RNA from unfractionated whole blood.

Sequencing used whole blood. This receptor was obtained from a female donor in good health. Some clones in this sample may be carry-over from other donors' samples. The V and J genes are TRBV5-6 and TRBJ2-7, with D perhaps matching TRBD1 (6 bases). This CDR3 is CASSFGGAYEQYF. CDR3 nucleotide sequence: TGTGCCAGCAGCTTTGGGGGCGCCTACGAGCAGTACTTC.